One and the same sample provided the 8 T cell receptor beta chains below, sequenced in a study of blood T cell repertoires in COVID-19. The protocol was immunoSEQ multiplex PCR, while the TCRdb copy is restricted to in-frame clones and leaves out a portion. The repertoire includes 150,000 or so clones, over 65% of them detected once, and around 4.8% sits in the top ten. Specimen: peripheral blood. The receptors come from an elderly woman with active or convalescent COVID-19.

The chain links TRBV6-4 to TRBJ1-4, with D tentatively TRBD1 (6 bases). The CDR3 is 13 residues long. In germline, CDR1 is MRHNA, CDR2 SNTAGT. The CDR3 reads CVRFRDKDEKLFF. The CDR3 DNA follows: TGTGTCAGGTTCCGGGACAAGGACGAAAAACTGTTTTTT.

This clone was picked up a small number of times. The chain links TRBV27 to TRBJ2-7; 8 bases map to TRBD1. Germline CDR1 MNHEY, CDR2 SMNVEV (reference sequence). Trimming at V came to 3 bases and at J to 2 bases, leaving 3 bases not matched to a gene. The CDR3 loop spans 14 amino acids. The CDR3: CASSLYRGTYEQYF. The CDR3 DNA sequence: TGTGCCAGCAGTTTGTACAGGGGGACCTACGAGCAGTACTTC.

This clone appeared once. The junction does not match germline at one end; this may be a read error. The chain combines TRBV7-9 with TRBJ1-6; 9 bases agree with TRBD1. The CDR3 length is 15 residues. The germline V gene encodes CDR1 SEHNR and CDR2 FQNEAQ (reference sequence). In DNA form, the CDR3 reads TGTGCCAGCACCTTAACCGGGACAGGGAATTCACCCCTCCACTTT. Residues: CASTLTGTGNSPLHF.

The chain combines TRBV2 with TRBJ2-2, with 11 bases lining up with TRBD1. The ends lost 6 bases at V and 0 bases at J; junction bases unmatched: 0. CDR1 SNHLY and CDR2 FYNNEI come from the germline V gene. The CDR3 has 15 amino acids. In nucleotides, the CDR3 is TGTGCCAGCAGGGGACAGGGGGCGAACACCGGGGAGCTGTTTTTT. This gives the protein CASRGQGANTGELFF.

This chain joins TRBV10-3 and TRBJ2-3; D is possibly TRBD1 (6 bases). The CDR3 consists of 16 residues. The V gene lost 4 bases and the J gene lost 4 bases, with 18 bases spanning the gap. The germline CDR1 and CDR2 sequences are ENHRY and SYGVKD. CDR3 amino acids: CAISGGAGAPADTQYF. For the CDR3, the DNA is TGTGCCATCAGTGGGGGAGCAGGGGCACCCGCAGATACGCAGTATTTT.

The V and J genes are TRBV27 and TRBJ1-2, with 7 bases lining up with TRBD1. V gave up 5 bases and J gave up 4 bases; unmatched junction bases: 4. In germline, CDR1 is MNHEY, CDR2 SMNVEV (reference sequence). The CDR3 contains 13 residues. Here the CDR3 DNA reads TGTGCCAGCAGTCCGGGACAGAGCTATGGCTACACCTTC. Residues: CASSPGQSYGYTF.

The CDR3 bases are TGTGCCAGCAGCGAAGGGACAGAAGAGACCCAGTACTTC. This gives the protein CASSEGTEETQYF. This rearrangement joins TRBV5-4 to TRBJ2-5, with 7 bases identical to TRBD1. In germline, CDR1 is SGHNT, CDR2 YYREEE (reference sequence). The trim removed 4 bases at V and 3 bases at J, leaving 3 bases unmatched. The CDR3 runs 13 residues.

J is TRBJ1-6 and V is TRBV13; D call uncertain. The CDR3 loop spans 13 amino acids. V was pared by 0 bases and J by 13 bases, with 10 bases between. CDR1 PRHDT and CDR2 FYEKMQ come from the germline V gene (reference sequence). This chain's CDR3 is CASSLGTGMPLHF. CDR3 in DNA: TGTGCCAGCAGCTTAGGAACCGGGATGCCCCTCCACTTT.